Ten or more counts support the clone carrying this TCR beta chain. Each cDNA molecule carried a unique molecular identifier. TCRdb reprocessed the 5' RACE reads via MiXCR and lists one record per CDR3 protein. In the table there are around 44,000 distinct CDR3 sequences, about 7.8% of which are singletons. V dropped 6 bases and J dropped 3 bases, with 11 bases sitting between them. From germline, CDR1 is DFQATT and CDR2 SNEGSKA (reference sequence). This CDR3 spans 13 amino acids. These data belong to a study of early T cells in non-severe SARS-CoV-2 infection. Sequenced material: whole blood. J is TRBJ2-2 and V is TRBV20-1; D remains unclear. The receptor was derived from an adult who was a healthcare worker with PCR-confirmed SARS-CoV-2 infection or an uninfected control (not recorded which). The CDR3 DNA follows: TGCAGTGCCCACGACTCCGACACCGGGGAGCTGTTTTTT. The encoded protein is CSAHDSDTGELFF.